This T cell receptor (beta chain) was sequenced during a study of blood T cell repertoires in COVID-19. About the study: T cells, B-cell-depleted T cells, or PBMCs supplied cDNA or gDNA.

Profiling relied on immunoSEQ multiplex PCR, and the TCRdb table lists in-frame clones only, not all of them. The sample holds about 170,000 clones; 80% to 85% are singletons and the top ten take approximately 14%. Between the trimmed V and J ends, which lost 0 bases and 0 bases, there was a span of 9 bases. The CDR3 sequence is 16 residues long. Germline CDR1 reads LNHNV; CDR2 reads YYDKDF (reference sequence). Patients from Seattle were sampled longitudinally, starting during active infection. Source material: peripheral blood. This rearrangement joins TRBV15 to TRBJ2-1; D ambiguous. The receptor's source is a woman between 65 and 79 years old with COVID-19, enrolled during active disease. The CDR3 bases are TGTGCCACCAGCAGAGACCTTGAGAGCTCCTACAATGAGCAGTTCTTC. Translating gives CATSRDLESSYNEQFF.